This entry lists 9 T cell receptor beta chains sequenced from one sample in a study of cytomegalovirus exposure and HLA in healthy donors. Using immunoSEQ multiplex PCR, the repertoire was profiled, and TCRdb retains in-frame clones only, with some absent. This sample has about 88,000 clones, with around 82% found just once. The source material was PBMCs. The source of these receptors is a woman under 30 in good health and CMV-seropositive.

The rearrangement uses TRBV11-2 and TRBJ1-3; no firm D call. Trimming cost V 4 bases and J 4 bases, with 20 bases left between them. CDR3 length: 17 residues. Germline V gene sequence: CDR1 SGHAT, CDR2 FQNNGV. CDR3 DNA: TGTGCCAGCAGCTCCCGTGTCCAGGCCTCTTGGGGAAACACCATATATTTT. It translates to CASSSRVQASWGNTIYF.

The rearrangement uses TRBV6-5 and TRBJ2-5; tentative D call: TRBD2 (6 bases). CDR1 is MNHEY and CDR2 is SVGAGI in the germline V gene. Trimming shortened V by 7 bases and J by 4 bases, and 10 bases separated the two germline ends. The CDR3 is 12 amino acids. CDR3: CASTGRGETQYF. DNA of the CDR3: TGTGCCAGCACGGGGCGGGGAGAGACCCAGTACTTC.

This clone was counted a few times. The chain carries TRBV2 and TRBJ1-2; D not resolved. V lost 6 bases and J lost 6, with 14 bases in between. CDR1 is SNHLY, CDR2 FYNNEI, per germline. This CDR3 has 13 residues. For the CDR3, the DNA is TGTGCCAGCAGAGGCGGGGAGGAAGATGGCTACACCTTC. Encoded protein: CASRGGEEDGYTF.

For this clone: Relative to the germline gene, one junction end is altered; a read error may explain this. V is TRBV6-1 and J is TRBJ1-2; D is unclear. The CDR3 extends over 14 amino acids. Germline CDR1 reads MNHNS; CDR2 reads SASEGT. CDR3 amino acids: CASREGGSLHGYTF. The CDR3 DNA reads as TGTGCCAGCAGGGAAGGAGGTTCCCTTCATGGCTACACCTTC.

The J gene is TRBJ1-6, the V gene TRBV6-5; D is possibly TRBD1 (5 bases). Trimming took 4 bases from V and 9 from J, leaving 13 bases between them. CDR1 is MNHEY, CDR2 SVGAGI, per germline. The CDR3 spans 14 residues. The DNA for the CDR3 is TGTGCCAGCAGTTCGGAGCAGGGTACTTCACCCCTCCACTTT. Its protein is CASSSEQGTSPLHF.

The genes are TRBV2 and TRBJ2-3, with 7 bases identical to TRBD1. The germline V gene has CDR1 SNHLY and CDR2 FYNNEI. Trimming cost V 2 bases and J 2 bases; bases outside gene matches: 4. This CDR3 is built from 15 residues. CDR3 protein: CASSEKQGVTDTQYF. The CDR3 DNA is TGTGCCAGCAGTGAAAAGCAGGGGGTCACAGATACGCAGTATTTT. The full variable domain, rest sourced from reference TRBV2 and TRBJ2-3, is EPEVTQTPSHQVTQMGQEVILRCVPISNHLYFYWYRQILGQKVEFLVSFYNNEISEKSEIFDDQFSVERPDGSNFTLKIRSTKLEDSAMYFCASSEKQGVTDTQYFGPGTRLTVL.

The chain carries TRBV14 and TRBJ1-1; D gene uncertain. Trimming pared 0 bases from V and 5 bases from J, leaving 13 bases between. Germline values: CDR1 SGHDN, CDR2 FVKESK. The CDR3 has 15 amino acids. The CDR3 bases are TGTGCCAGCAGCCAAGATCAGGCGGGCTGGACTGAAGCTTTCTTT. Its protein product is CASSQDQAGWTEAFF.

The genes are TRBV6-5 and TRBJ2-5; 10 bases are a match to TRBD2. From germline, CDR1 is MNHEY and CDR2 SVGAGI. Germline trimming cut 6 bases from V and 2 bases from J; bases unmatched to any gene: 3. The CDR3 runs to 14 residues. The CDR3 loop is CASSLAGGQETQYF. Written as DNA, the CDR3 is TGTGCCAGCAGCTTAGCGGGGGGTCAAGAGACCCAGTACTTC.

V and J are TRBV4-1 and TRBJ2-1; unclear D gene. The ends were cut back, 0 bases at V and 15 bases at J, with 30 bases in the middle. CDR1 and CDR2 (germline): MGHRA, YSYEKL. The CDR3 spans 18 residues. CDR3 in DNA: TGCGCCAGCAGCCAAGATATAACAGCCCTCGGTCTGCCTCTGAGTCCGTTCTTC. Translated: CASSQDITALGLPLSPFF.